These 25 T cell receptor beta chains were sequenced from one sample in a study of identical twins. TCRdb processed the 5' RACE reads anew with MiXCR; each CDR3 protein has one entry. This table has roughly 230,000 distinct CDR3 sequences, about 8.3% appearing once. A further study also used this sample, focusing on yellow fever vaccine responses in identical twins.

The specimen was CD8+ T cells sorted from blood. These receptors came from a woman aged 18-35 years in good health.

Only a few counts were recorded for this clonotype. The genes are TRBV11-2 and TRBJ2-7; 9 nucleotides align to TRBD1. Germline CDR1 SGHAT, CDR2 FQNNGV. Unmatched junction bases numbered 9, after V lost 6 bases and J lost 3 bases. CDR3 size: 15 residues. The CDR3 bases are TGTGCCAGCAGGACAGAGGACAGGGGACTCTACGAGCAGTACTTC. This sequence encodes CASRTEDRGLYEQYF.

This clonotype was observed at least ten times. V gene TRBV4-3 combines with J gene TRBJ2-1; 7 bases line up with TRBD1. Germline CDR1 LGHNA, CDR2 YSLEER. This CDR3 contains 13 residues. V dropped 5 bases and J dropped 9; count of bases not matched to a gene: 7. The CDR3 loop is CASSTRQGSEQFF. The CDR3 nucleotides are TGCGCCAGCAGCACCCGACAGGGCAGTGAGCAGTTCTTC.

This clonotype was recorded many times. The chain links TRBV14 to TRBJ2-7; 8 bases map to TRBD1. The germline gives CDR1 SGHDN, CDR2 FVKESK. There are 16 residues in the CDR3. V shed 3 bases, J shed 2 bases, and the junction held 9 bases outside the gene matches. The CDR3, as DNA: TGTGCCAGCAGCCATGAAGGGACAGGACTAACCTACGAGCAGTACTTC. The encoded protein is CASSHEGTGLTYEQYF.

The rearrangement uses TRBV11-2 and TRBJ2-7, with D perhaps TRBD1 (6 bases). The V gene lost 4 bases and the J gene lost 3 bases, with 10 bases spanning the gap. There are 13 residues in the CDR3. Germline-derived CDR1 and CDR2 are SGHAT and FQNNGV. CDR3 in amino acids: CASSSGQLYEQYF. CDR3 DNA sequence: TGTGCCAGCAGCTCTGGACAGCTCTACGAGCAGTACTTC. The complete variable domain, with remaining parts taken from reference TRBV11-2 and TRBJ2-7, reads EAGVAQSPRYKIIEKRQSVAFWCNPISGHATLYWYQQILGQGPKLLIQFQNNGVVDDSQLPKDRFSAERLKGVDSTLKIQPAKLEDSAVYLCASSSGQLYEQYFGPGTRLTVT.

The chain links TRBV11-2 to TRBJ1-1; no clear D. Germline CDR1 reads SGHAT; CDR2 reads FQNNGV. The CDR3 length is 16 residues. Trimming cost V 3 bases and J 0 bases, with 14 bases left between them. The chain's CDR3 is CASSFRPDVMNTEAFF. As DNA, the CDR3 is TGTGCCAGCAGCTTTAGGCCCGATGTAATGAACACTGAAGCTTTCTTT.

The chain employs TRBV28 and TRBJ2-7; 7 positions match TRBD2. J gave up 2 bases and V 10 bases, and 8 bases lay outside the gene matches. The CDR3 has 13 residues. Per the germline V gene, CDR1 is MDHEN and CDR2 is SYDVKM. The CDR3 DNA sequence: TGTGCCACCCGGTGGGGGGGTGCCTACGAGCAGTACTTC. Protein: CATRWGGAYEQYF.

V gene TRBV29-1 combines with J gene TRBJ2-2; possible D gene TRBD2, 6 bases. This CDR3 is 14 amino acids long. Deletions cut 4 bases from V and 5 bases from J, with 14 bases between. Germline V lookup: CDR1 SQVTM, CDR2 ANQGSEA. CDR3 sequence (DNA): TGCAGCGTTGTGGAGGGACGTAGGACCGGGGAGCTGTTTTTT. It is translated as CSVVEGRRTGELFF.

This clonotype appeared a few times. The chain joins TRBV11-1 to TRBJ2-7; 10 nucleotides align to TRBD2. This CDR3 contains 19 residues. J was trimmed by 6 bases and V by 2 bases; bases with no gene match: 19. From germline, CDR1 is SGHAT and CDR2 FQDESV (reference sequence). Written as DNA, the CDR3 is TGTGCCAGCAGCTTATTCCGCGCAGGGGGGCTAGCGGGAGACGGCGAGCAGTACTTC. Its translation: CASSLFRAGGLAGDGEQYF. The entire variable domain, with the rest obtained from reference TRBV11-1 and TRBJ2-7, is as follows: EAEVAQSPRYKITEKSQAVAFWCDPISGHATLYWYRQILGQGPELLVQFQDESVVDDSQLPKDRFSAERLKGVDSTLKIQPAELGDSAMYLCASSLFRAGGLAGDGEQYFGPGTRLTVT.

CDR3 nucleotide sequence: TGTGCCAGCAGGGGACAGGGAGAGGGCGAGCAGTACTTC. Translated, it gives CASRGQGEGEQYF. This chain uses TRBV2 with TRBJ2-7; 9 bases agree with TRBD1. Trimming took 6 bases from V and 6 from J; bases not matched to a gene: 6. CDR1 and CDR2 (germline): SNHLY, FYNNEI. The CDR3 runs to 13 residues.

This clonotype was seen a handful of times. The chain links TRBV27 to TRBJ1-6; 8 bases line up with TRBD1. V lost 3 bases and J lost 4; bases outside the gene matches: 2. This CDR3 has 15 residues. In germline, CDR1 is MNHEY, CDR2 SMNVEV (reference sequence). CDR3 sequence reads: CASSLDRAYNSPLHF. Written as DNA, the CDR3 is TGTGCCAGCAGTTTGGACAGGGCTTATAATTCACCCCTCCACTTT.

This clonotype was observed at least ten times. The J gene is TRBJ2-2, the V gene TRBV27; TRBD2 agrees at 8 bases. Trimming took 8 bases from V and 7 from J; bases not matched to a gene: 12. This CDR3 comprises 15 residues. CDR1 is MNHEY and CDR2 is SMNVEV in the germline V gene (reference sequence). CDR3 residues: CASAYGRAEVGELFF. CDR3 bases: TGTGCCAGCGCCTACGGGAGGGCCGAGGTCGGGGAGCTGTTTTTT.

At least ten counts were recorded for this clonotype. V and J are TRBV20-1 and TRBJ2-7; 14 nucleotides align to TRBD2. The V gene end was trimmed by 5 bases and the J gene end by 3 bases; junction bases not matched to a gene: 6. This CDR3 comprises 15 residues. CDR1 is DFQATT, CDR2 SNEGSKA, per germline (reference sequence). CDR3 sequence: CSAGGLAGVFYEQYF. DNA of the CDR3: TGCAGTGCTGGGGGACTAGCGGGGGTTTTCTACGAGCAGTACTTC.

This clonotype was picked up one time. The chain couples TRBV9 to TRBJ2-3; 12 nucleotides agree with TRBD1. V shed 6 bases, J shed 6 bases, and the junction held 8 bases outside the gene matches. Germline values: CDR1 SGDLS, CDR2 YYNGEE. This CDR3 is 15 amino acids long. The CDR3, as DNA: TGTGCCAGCAACCAGGGACAGGGGGCGTCGGATACGCAGTATTTT. It is translated as CASNQGQGASDTQYF.

Only a few counts were recorded for this clonotype. The V call is TRBV25-1, the J call TRBJ1-4; 9 nucleotides match TRBD1. Germline values: CDR1 MGHDK, CDR2 SYGVNS. V lost 6 bases to trimming and J lost 8 bases; unmatched junction nucleotides: 7. CDR3 length: 14 residues. CDR3 loop: CASRRTGVGEKLFF. In DNA, the CDR3 is TGTGCCAGCAGACGGACAGGGGTAGGGGAAAAACTGTTTTTT. Complete variable domain (other parts from reference TRBV25-1 and TRBJ1-4): EADIYQTPRYLVIGTGKKITLECSQTMGHDKMYWYQQDPGMELHLIHYSYGVNSTEKGDLSSESTVSRIRTEHFPLTLESARPSHTSQYLCASRRTGVGEKLFFGSGTQLSVL.

The chain uses TRBV3-1 and TRBJ1-2, with D tentatively TRBD1 (5 bases). V was clipped by 0 bases and J by 4 bases, with 12 bases between them. The germline gives CDR1 LGHDT, CDR2 YNNKEL (reference sequence). The CDR3 loop spans 15 amino acids. The CDR3 DNA is TGTGCCAGCAGCCAAGATCAGGGCCCCGGCTATGGCTACACCTTC. It is translated as CASSQDQGPGYGYTF.

This clonotype was counted only a few times. This rearrangement joins TRBV28 to TRBJ2-2; 7 bases are shared with TRBD1. Germline loops: CDR1 MDHEN, CDR2 SYDVKM. The CDR3 is made up of 14 amino acids. Trimming took 6 bases from V and 3 from J; bases not matched to a gene: 4. The CDR3 DNA reads TGTGCCAGCAGCCTTACAGGGGACACCGGGGAGCTGTTTTTT. It codes for CASSLTGDTGELFF.

In its sample, this clonotype was seen many times. J is TRBJ2-1 and V is TRBV20-1; no firm D call. The length of the CDR3 is 16 residues. Trimming stripped 1 base from V and 1 base from J, with 14 bases between. The germline gives CDR1 DFQATT, CDR2 SNEGSKA (reference sequence). As DNA, the CDR3 is TGCAGTGCTAGAGGAGTCATCCCTGAATCCTACAATGAGCAGTTCTTC. As protein: CSARGVIPESYNEQFF.

This clonotype was detected ten times or more. The chain links TRBV7-9 to TRBJ1-2; 8 nucleotides agree with TRBD1. The CDR3 has 14 residues. The junction had 4 bases not matched to a gene; V was cut back by 3 bases and J by 4 bases. Germline V gives CDR1 SEHNR, CDR2 FQNEAQ (reference sequence). The CDR3 spells CASSLTGEAYGYTF. As DNA, the CDR3 is TGTGCCAGCAGCTTGACAGGGGAGGCCTATGGCTACACCTTC.

Many counts were recorded for this clonotype. The V gene is TRBV7-2, the J gene TRBJ2-7; 8 nucleotides agree with TRBD1. J lost 2 bases, V lost 6 bases, and 3 bases had no gene match. The CDR3 loop spans 13 amino acids. Germline V gives CDR1 SGHTA, CDR2 FQGNSA. CDR3 protein: CASRSGQAYEQYF. Written as DNA, the CDR3 is TGTGCCAGCAGATCGGGACAGGCCTACGAGCAGTACTTC.

This clonotype has a handful of counts. The genes are TRBV4-3 and TRBJ2-7; weak D call: TRBD1 (5 bases). Trimming took 1 base from V and 3 from J, leaving 13 bases between them. CDR1 and CDR2 (germline): LGHNA, YSLEER. The CDR3 consists of 15 residues. The CDR3 here is CASSQGTAGHYEQYF. In nucleotides, the CDR3 is TGCGCCAGCAGCCAAGGGACGGCAGGGCACTACGAGCAGTACTTC.

The rearrangement joins TRBV29-1 to TRBJ2-2; TRBD1 aligns across 7 bases. The CDR3 is 14 amino acids. The V gene's germline CDR1 is SQVTM and CDR2 ANQGSEA. Trimming took 6 bases from V and 2 from J; bases not matched to a gene: 6. CDR3 in DNA: TGCAGCGTAGGGGACAGCCATAACACCGGGGAGCTGTTTTTT. Translating gives CSVGDSHNTGELFF.

This clonotype occurred a few times. The genes are TRBV10-3 and TRBJ2-2; 11 bases line up with TRBD2. V was pared by 3 bases and J by 1 base, with 4 bases of the junction left unmatched. The CDR3 totals 17 residues. CDR1 and CDR2 (germline): ENHRY, SYGVKD. In DNA form, the CDR3 reads TGTGCCATCAGTGATCTGCTAGCGGGAGGGAACACCGGGGAGCTGTTTTTT. Translating gives CAISDLLAGGNTGELFF.

V is TRBV7-9 and J is TRBJ2-7; perhaps TRBD1 as D (6 bases). The V gene lost 4 bases and the J gene lost 6 bases, with 13 bases spanning the gap. Germline lookup yields CDR1 SEHNR and CDR2 FQNEAQ (reference sequence). The CDR3 spans 13 residues. This chain's CDR3 is CASSSPTGLEQYF. The CDR3 coding sequence is TGTGCCAGCAGCTCGCCAACAGGGCTCGAGCAGTACTTC.

Many counts were recorded for this clonotype. This chain connects TRBV29-1 to TRBJ2-1; 7 bases are shared with TRBD2. Germline loops: CDR1 SQVTM, CDR2 ANQGSEA. The CDR3 is made up of 13 amino acids. V lost 4 bases, J lost 0 bases, and 0 bases stayed unmatched. The CDR3 reads CSVGTSSYNEQFF. The CDR3 nucleotides read TGCAGCGTTGGGACTAGCTCCTACAATGAGCAGTTCTTC.

In its sample, this clonotype was seen a few times. The chain has TRBV4-3 and TRBJ2-1; D unclear. Germline V lookup: CDR1 LGHNA, CDR2 YSLEER. The CDR3 has 14 amino acids. Trimming pared 0 bases from V and 4 bases from J, leaving 7 bases between. The CDR3 nucleotides are TGCGCCAGCAGCCAAGAATATGAGTACAATGAGCAGTTCTTC. Translated, it gives CASSQEYEYNEQFF.